The source of this T cell receptor (beta chain) is a study of molecular identifiers for immune sequencing clone quantification. This clonotype was seen ten or more times. TCRdb reprocessed the PCR reads via MiXCR and lists one record per CDR3 protein. The sample carries some 320,000 distinct CDR3 sequences, 24% recorded once. This TCR was sampled from a human donor in good health. Some libraries in this study had Jurkat cell RNA spiked in. Sequencing was performed on naive CD8+ T cells from blood, with Jurkat cell RNA spiked in. Subset described: FACS-sorted CD8+CD4-CCR7+CD45RA+ naive T cells.

Here the CDR3 reads CASSLAGEYQPQHF. CDR3 bases: TGTGCCAGCAGTTTAGCAGGGGAGTATCAGCCCCAGCATTTT. This rearrangement joins TRBV28 to TRBJ1-5, with a weak D call TRBD1 (6 bases). Trimming took off 2 bases at V and 5 bases at J, with 10 bases between the two ends. The CDR3 runs 14 residues. Germline values: CDR1 MDHEN, CDR2 SYDVKM.